A selection of T cell receptor beta chains follows, all from one sample in a study of Ad26.COV2.S vaccination and SARS-CoV-2 variants. The repertoire was sequenced with immunoSEQ multiplex PCR; TCRdb's copy has only in-frame clones and lacks some. Of 250,000 to 300,000 clones listed, more than 70% were seen once; the top ten hold about 3.1%. Sequencing used peripheral blood, obtained in a trial of Ad26.COV2.S vaccine versus placebo. The receptors were sampled from a person aged 18-60 years who received the Ad26.COV2.S COVID-19 vaccine or a placebo. CDR3s include the opening cysteine and the closing phenylalanine or tryptophan. The D gene is left open where the match is weak. Only part of the rows carry a size: once, few, many, or a class if the clone is expanded.

d_call: NA
j_call: TRBJ2-1
clone_size: once
v_call: TRBV18
cdr3_length: 14
cdr3_nt: TGTGCCAGCTCACCTGCCGGACCCTACAATGAGCAGTTCTTC
cdr3_aa: CASSPAGPYNEQFF

d_call: NA
j_call: TRBJ1-4
clone_size: NA
v_call: TRBV6-2/TRBV6-3
cdr3_length: 16
cdr3_nt: TGTGCCAGCAGTTACTCGAAGACAGGCTTTAATGAAAAACTGTTTTTT
cdr3_aa: CASSYSKTGFNEKLFF

d_call: NA
j_call: TRBJ1-3
clone_size: once
v_call: TRBV7-9
cdr3_length: 14
cdr3_nt: TGTGCCAGCAGTCTGAGGTTCTCTGGAAACACCATATATTTT
cdr3_aa: CASSLRFSGNTIYF

d_call: TRBD2
j_call: TRBJ2-3
clone_size: once
v_call: TRBV18
cdr3_length: 17
cdr3_nt: TGTGCCAGCTCCCCAATAACTAGCGGGGGGGCCACAGATACGCAGTATTTT
cdr3_aa: CASSPITSGGATDTQYF

d_call: NA
j_call: TRBJ1-1
clone_size: NA
v_call: TRBV5-5
cdr3_length: 13
cdr3_nt: TGTGCCAGCAGCTTCTATAGGAACACTGAAGCTTTCTTT
cdr3_aa: CASSFYRNTEAFF

d_call: TRBD2
j_call: TRBJ2-7
clone_size: NA
v_call: TRBV19
cdr3_length: 15
cdr3_nt: TGTGCCAGTAGTATTCTAGCGGGTGCGACCTACGAGCAGTACTTC
cdr3_aa: CASSILAGATYEQYF

d_call: NA
j_call: TRBJ2-4
clone_size: NA
v_call: TRBV3-1/TRBV3-2
cdr3_length: 15
cdr3_nt: TGTGCCAGCAGCCAAGATTTGGTGGGTGGGAACATTCAGTACTTC
cdr3_aa: CASSQDLVGGNIQYF

d_call: NA
j_call: TRBJ1-2
clone_size: once
v_call: TRBV5-6
cdr3_length: 10
cdr3_nt: TGTGCCAGTAAGGGAGAAGGCTACACCTTC
cdr3_aa: CASKGEGYTF

d_call: TRBD1
j_call: TRBJ1-1
clone_size: NA
v_call: TRBV7-2
cdr3_length: 14
cdr3_nt: TGTGCCAGCACCTCAGGGGGCCTGAACACTGAAGCTTTCTTT
cdr3_aa: CASTSGGLNTEAFF

d_call: NA
j_call: TRBJ1-5
clone_size: NA
v_call: TRBV18
cdr3_length: 15
cdr3_nt: TGTGCCAGCTCACCCACCCAGGTGGCCGGGCAGCCCCAGCATTTT
cdr3_aa: CASSPTQVAGQPQHF

d_call: NA
j_call: TRBJ2-5
clone_size: NA
v_call: TRBV28
cdr3_length: 17
cdr3_nt: TGTGCCAGCCCCCCCTCGGGGCTAATAGCCCTGGGTGAGACCCAGTACTTC
cdr3_aa: CASPPSGLIALGETQYF

d_call: NA
j_call: TRBJ1-3
clone_size: NA
v_call: TRBV2
cdr3_length: 14
cdr3_nt: TGTGCCAGCAGTGAAATCCGCTCTGGAAACACCATATATTTT
cdr3_aa: CASSEIRSGNTIYF

d_call: TRBD1
j_call: TRBJ1-6
clone_size: NA
v_call: TRBV28
cdr3_length: 15
cdr3_nt: TGTGCCAGCAGTTCACCGACAGGGGATAATTCACCCCTCCACTTT
cdr3_aa: CASSSPTGDNSPLHF

d_call: NA
j_call: TRBJ2-7
clone_size: NA
v_call: TRBV11-2
cdr3_length: 15
cdr3_nt: TGTGCCAGCAGCTTAGCATCTCGTCATGGGGACGAGCAGTACTTC
cdr3_aa: CASSLASRHGDEQYF

d_call: NA
j_call: TRBJ1-2
clone_size: NA
v_call: TRBV11-1
cdr3_length: 13
cdr3_nt: TGTGCCAGCAGCTCCTCTCAGTCCGATGGCTACACCTTC
cdr3_aa: CASSSSQSDGYTF